The source of this T cell receptor (beta chain) is a study of blood T cell repertoires in COVID-19. About the research overall: From T cells, B-cell-depleted T cells, or PBMCs came the material, which was cDNA or gDNA.

Original processing notes: Scientists estimated how many nucleated cells there were by amplifying reference gene primers. The repertoire was sequenced with immunoSEQ multiplex PCR; TCRdb's copy has only in-frame clones and lacks some. The V and J calls and clone size are taken from that table; D and trimming were inferred from the DNA. Seen here are tens of thousands of clones, approximately 86% observed once, and the top ten hold about 1.2%. The table lists this clone with a few counts. From germline, CDR1 is LNHDA and CDR2 SQIVND (reference sequence). The length of the CDR3 is 13 residues. Trimming took off 2 bases at V and 5 bases at J, with 9 bases between the two ends.

The chain uses TRBV19 and TRBJ1-1; D unresolved. The source is a man aged 55 to 69 with acute or convalescent COVID-19. The sequenced sample consisted of peripheral blood. The CDR3 DNA sequence: TGTGCCAGTAGTATACTGGGAGCTACTGAAGCTTTCTTT. Translated: CASSILGATEAFF.